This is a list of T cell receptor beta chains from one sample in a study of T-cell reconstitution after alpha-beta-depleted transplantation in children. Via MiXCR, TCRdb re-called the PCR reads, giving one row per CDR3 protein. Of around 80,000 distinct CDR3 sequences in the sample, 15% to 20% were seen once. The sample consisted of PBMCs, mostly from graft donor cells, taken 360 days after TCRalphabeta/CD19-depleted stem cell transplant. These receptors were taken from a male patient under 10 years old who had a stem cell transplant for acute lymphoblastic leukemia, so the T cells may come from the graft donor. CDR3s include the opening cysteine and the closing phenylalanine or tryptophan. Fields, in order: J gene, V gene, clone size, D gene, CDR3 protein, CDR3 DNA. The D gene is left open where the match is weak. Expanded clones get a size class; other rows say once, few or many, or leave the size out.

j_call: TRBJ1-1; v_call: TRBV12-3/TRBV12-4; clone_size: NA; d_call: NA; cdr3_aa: CASSFMGTLATEAFF; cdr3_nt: TGTGCCAGCAGTTTTATGGGTACTTTGGCCACTGAAGCTTTCTTT
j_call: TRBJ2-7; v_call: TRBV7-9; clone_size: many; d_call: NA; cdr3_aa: CASSFDLSSYEQYF; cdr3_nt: TGTGCCAGCAGCTTTGATTTGAGCTCCTACGAGCAGTACTTC
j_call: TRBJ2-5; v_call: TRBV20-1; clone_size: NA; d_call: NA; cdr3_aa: CSAKQETQYF; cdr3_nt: TGCAGTGCAAAACAAGAGACCCAGTACTTC
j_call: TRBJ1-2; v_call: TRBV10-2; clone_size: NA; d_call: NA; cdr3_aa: CASSESPGHYGYTF; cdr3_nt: TGCGCCAGCAGTGAGAGTCCGGGGCACTATGGCTACACCTTC
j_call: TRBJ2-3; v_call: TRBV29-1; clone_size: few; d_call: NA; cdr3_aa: CSVGQIRTDTQYF; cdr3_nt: TGCAGCGTTGGACAGATAAGGACAGATACGCAGTATTTT
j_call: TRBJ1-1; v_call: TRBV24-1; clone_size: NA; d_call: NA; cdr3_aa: CATSDLSRRQGAFF; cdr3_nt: TGTGCCACCAGTGATTTGAGTCGGCGCCAGGGAGCTTTCTTT
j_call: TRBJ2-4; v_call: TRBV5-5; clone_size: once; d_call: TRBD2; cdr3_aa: CASSPLLAGGPKNIQYF; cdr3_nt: TGTGCCAGCAGCCCTCTGTTAGCGGGAGGGCCCAAAAACATTCAGTACTTC
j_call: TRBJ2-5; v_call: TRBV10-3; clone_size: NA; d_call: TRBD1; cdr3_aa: CAISLGQGRETQYF; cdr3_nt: TGTGCCATCAGCCTAGGACAGGGTAGAGAGACCCAGTACTTC
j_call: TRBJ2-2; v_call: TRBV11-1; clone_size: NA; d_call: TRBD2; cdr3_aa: CASSPRRGLAGDGNTGELFF; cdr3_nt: TGTGCCAGCAGCCCGCGAAGGGGGCTAGCGGGAGATGGGAACACCGGGGAGCTGTTTTTT
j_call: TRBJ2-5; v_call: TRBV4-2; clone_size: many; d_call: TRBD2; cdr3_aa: CASSQDILAGNPETQYF; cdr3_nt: TGTGCCAGCAGCCAAGATATACTAGCGGGGAATCCAGAGACCCAGTACTTC
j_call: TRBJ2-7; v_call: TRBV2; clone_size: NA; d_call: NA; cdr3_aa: CASMGNFYSELYF; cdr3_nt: TGTGCCAGCATGGGGAATTTCTACTCCGAGCTGTACTTC
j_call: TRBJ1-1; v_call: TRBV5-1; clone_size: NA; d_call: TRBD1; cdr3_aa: CASSWDSGTEAFF; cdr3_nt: TGCGCCAGCAGCTGGGACAGCGGCACTGAAGCTTTCTTT
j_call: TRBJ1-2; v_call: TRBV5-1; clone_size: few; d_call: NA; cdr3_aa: CASSRQEPLDGYTF; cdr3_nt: TGCGCCAGCAGCAGACAGGAGCCACTGGATGGCTACACCTTC
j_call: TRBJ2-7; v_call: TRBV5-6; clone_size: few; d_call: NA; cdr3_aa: CASSLGRQGYYEQYF; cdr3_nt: TGTGCCAGCAGCTTGGGGAGGCAAGGGTACTACGAGCAGTACTTC
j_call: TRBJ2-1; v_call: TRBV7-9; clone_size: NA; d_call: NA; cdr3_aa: CASSVPLGTYNEQFF; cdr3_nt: TGTGCCAGCAGCGTCCCGCTGGGGACTTACAATGAGCAGTTCTTC
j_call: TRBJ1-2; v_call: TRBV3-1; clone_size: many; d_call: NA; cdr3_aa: CASSQGPGWANYGYTF; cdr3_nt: TGTGCCAGCAGCCAAGGTCCGGGGTGGGCTAACTATGGCTACACCTTC